The 29 T cell receptor beta chains below all came from one sample that was sequenced in a study of cytomegalovirus exposure and HLA in healthy donors. It was with 60 Vbeta and 13 Jbeta primers that the PCR ran. Repertoires were generated with immunoSEQ multiplex PCR, while TCRdb's copy carries only in-frame clones and drops some. The profile covers about 180,000 clones, with about four fifths appearing a single time and 4.9% taken by the ten largest. The source material was PBMCs. These receptors all come from a woman aged 18-29 years in good health and CMV-seropositive.

The sample holds a few counts of this clone. The junction and the germline gene differ at one end; a read error may be behind it. The rearrangement links TRBV5-4 to TRBJ1-4, with a weak D call TRBD1 (5 bases). The CDR3 sequence is 15 residues long. Germline V gives CDR1 SGHNT, CDR2 YYREEE (reference sequence). The CDR3 region is CASSPSWQGGEKLFF. In DNA form, the CDR3 reads TGCGCCAGCAGCCCCTCCTGGCAGGGCGGCGAAAAACTGTTTTTT.

As to this clone: At one end, the junction sequence differs from germline, possibly due to a read error. This chain uses TRBV4-1 with TRBJ1-1; no clear D. Germline CDR1 reads MGHRA; CDR2 reads YSYEKL. This CDR3 has 12 residues. CDR3 amino acids: CASSINQFEAFF. CDR3 bases: TGTGCCAGCAGCATTAATCAGTTTGAAGCTTTCTTT.

V is TRBV27 and J is TRBJ2-1, with 7 bases identical to TRBD2. Germline trimming cut 3 bases from V and 2 bases from J; bases unmatched to any gene: 4. The CDR3 is 15 amino acids. Germline-derived CDR1 and CDR2 are MNHEY and SMNVEV (reference sequence). CDR3 amino acids: CASSLGGGAYNEQFF. The DNA for the CDR3 is TGTGCCAGCAGTTTGGGCGGGGGTGCCTACAATGAGCAGTTCTTC.

This clone was counted a few times. V is TRBV10-1 and J is TRBJ2-1; possibly TRBD2 for D (6 bases). Looked up from germline, CDR1 is WNHNN and CDR2 is SYGVQD (reference sequence). V shed 6 bases and J shed 0 bases, with 12 bases lying between them. This CDR3 is built from 15 residues. The DNA of the CDR3 is TGCGCCAGCAGCCGGGGGTCCAGCTCCTACAATGAGCAGTTCTTC. It encodes CASSRGSSSYNEQFF.

This rearrangement joins TRBV14 to TRBJ1-4; no clear D gene. This CDR3 spans 17 amino acids. V was clipped by 0 bases and J by 3 bases, with 14 bases between them. Per germline, CDR1 SGHDN and CDR2 FVKESK. CDR3 loop: CASSQDFGRRSNEKLFF. DNA of the CDR3: TGTGCCAGCAGCCAAGATTTTGGCAGGCGATCTAATGAAAAACTGTTTTTT.

DNA for the CDR3: TGTGCCAGCAAGTCTAGCGGCTCCTACAATGAGCAGTTCTTC. This translates into CASKSSGSYNEQFF. V and J are TRBV6-5 and TRBJ2-1, with 7 nucleotides matching TRBD2. CDR3 length: 14 residues. Trimming at V came to 7 bases and at J to 0 bases, leaving 3 bases not matched to a gene. The V gene's germline CDR1 is MNHEY and CDR2 SVGAGI.

V is TRBV19 and J is TRBJ1-5; the match to TRBD1 covers 8 bases. The CDR3 is 14 residues long. Germline-derived CDR1 and CDR2 are LNHDA and SQIVND (reference sequence). Germline trimming cut 6 bases from V and 5 bases from J; bases unmatched to any gene: 6. In DNA form, the CDR3 reads TGTGCCAGTAGGCGCCAGGGGGCAGATCAGCCCCAGCATTTT. Residues: CASRRQGADQPQHF.

This clone was detected once. V and J are TRBV9 and TRBJ2-6; possibly TRBD1 for D (5 bases). The length of the CDR3 is 16 residues. The V end was cut by 4 bases, the J end by 0 bases, with 11 bases between. Germline V gene data show CDR1 as SGDLS and CDR2 as YYNGEE. CDR3 region: CASSPRQNSGANVLTF. CDR3 coding DNA: TGTGCCAGCAGCCCGCGACAGAACTCTGGGGCCAACGTCCTGACTTTC.

The CDR3 protein is CASSRLAGGQETQYF. The CDR3 coding sequence is TGCGCCAGCAGCAGACTAGCGGGGGGACAAGAGACCCAGTACTTC. The chain uses TRBV5-1 and TRBJ2-5; 13 nucleotides align to TRBD2. The CDR3 contains 15 residues. Germline V CDR1 and CDR2: SGHRS, YFSETQ. Losses at the gene ends were 4 bases for V and 2 bases for J; bases not matched to a gene: 2.

The rearrangement joins TRBV30 to TRBJ1-5, with no clear D. Germline loops: CDR1 GTSNPN, CDR2 SVGIG (reference sequence). V lost 2 bases to trimming and J lost 0 bases, with 23 bases between them. The CDR3 sequence is 19 residues long. CDR3 protein: CAWSSSGRIAHDSNQPQHF. In DNA form, the CDR3 reads TGTGCCTGGAGTTCCTCGGGAAGAATTGCCCACGATAGCAATCAGCCCCAGCATTTT.

This chain connects TRBV2 to TRBJ2-7; possibly TRBD1 for D (5 bases). This CDR3 comprises 13 residues. Germline lookup yields CDR1 SNHLY and CDR2 FYNNEI. V lost 3 bases and J 3 bases, leaving 9 bases between the germline ends. DNA of the CDR3: TGTGCCAGCAGTGATAGGGGCTGCTACGAGCAGTACTTC. Its protein is CASSDRGCYEQYF.

This clone was seen a handful of times. V gene TRBV19 combines with J gene TRBJ2-5, with D possibly matching TRBD2 (6 bases). Trimming took 5 bases from V and 6 from J, leaving 13 bases between them. CDR1 LNHDA and CDR2 SQIVND come from the germline V gene (reference sequence). This CDR3 has 13 residues. DNA of the CDR3: TGTGCCAGTAGTCCGGGGGTCATACAGACCCAGTACTTC. Its protein product is CASSPGVIQTQYF. Full variable domain (outside the CDR3, taken from reference TRBV19 and TRBJ2-5): DGGITQSPKYLFRKEGQNVTLSCEQNLNHDAMYWYRQDPGQGLRLIYYSQIVNDFQKGDIAEGYSVSREKKESFPLTVTSAQKNPTAFYLCASSPGVIQTQYFGPGTRLLVL.

This clone is medium-sized (0.01 to 0.1%) within its sample. J is TRBJ1-2 and V is TRBV6-5; D is unclear. CDR3 length equals 13 residues. CDR1 and CDR2 (germline): MNHEY, SVGAGI. V was shortened by 2 bases and J by 4 bases, with 8 bases between the two germline ends. CDR3 residues: CASSYAAAYGYTF. CDR3 DNA sequence: TGTGCCAGCAGTTACGCGGCAGCCTATGGCTACACCTTC.

V gene TRBV5-6 combines with J gene TRBJ2-1, with D possibly TRBD2 on 5 matching bases. Germline V gene sequence: CDR1 SGHDT, CDR2 YYEEEE. The CDR3 has 19 amino acids. V lost 1 base to trimming and J lost 5 bases, with 25 bases between them. For the CDR3, the DNA is TGTGCCAGCAGCTTGTACCCCTCTTTGTGGGAGATCCCTGACAATGAGCAGTTCTTC. Translation gives CASSLYPSLWEIPDNEQFF.

The genes are TRBV9 and TRBJ2-5; 10 bases match TRBD2. The CDR3 runs 14 residues. The germline gives CDR1 SGDLS, CDR2 YYNGEE. V gave up 6 bases and J gave up 3 bases; unmatched junction bases: 5. The DNA of the CDR3 is TGTGCCAGCACTTCCACTAGCGGGGAAGAGACCCAGTACTTC. Protein: CASTSTSGEETQYF.

V gene TRBV4-2 combines with J gene TRBJ1-4; no clear D. CDR1 and CDR2 (germline): LGHNA, YNFKEQ. The CDR3 sequence is 16 residues long. Trimming stripped 1 base from V and 3 bases from J, with 12 bases between. The CDR3 sequence: CASSQAVETSNEKLFF. CDR3 nucleotides: TGTGCCAGCAGCCAAGCGGTCGAAACGTCTAATGAAAAACTGTTTTTT.

J is TRBJ2-7 and V is TRBV7-6; 8 bases fit TRBD1. Unmatched junction bases numbered 9, after V lost 5 bases and J lost 3 bases. The CDR3 loop spans 15 amino acids. Looked up from germline, CDR1 is SGHVS and CDR2 is FNYEAQ. The chain's CDR3 is CASSRDRGPVYEQYF. The CDR3 nucleotides read TGTGCCAGCAGCCGCGACAGGGGCCCAGTCTACGAGCAGTACTTC.

The chain joins TRBV28 to TRBJ1-1; TRBD1 might be the D (6 bases). The CDR3 loop spans 14 amino acids. Germline V gives CDR1 MDHEN, CDR2 SYDVKM. The V gene lost 4 bases and the J gene lost 5 bases, with 14 bases spanning the gap. The CDR3 coding sequence is TGTGCCAGCAGTTCACCCGGCAGGGGAACTGAAGCTTTCTTT. This encodes CASSSPGRGTEAFF.

The rearrangement uses TRBV10-3 and TRBJ2-1, with D hard to call. Trimming removed 0 bases at V and 5 bases at J, with 14 bases between. The germline V gene has CDR1 ENHRY and CDR2 SYGVKD. The CDR3 has 16 residues. CDR3 loop: CAISESIQDPDNEQFF. The CDR3 nucleotides read TGTGCCATCAGTGAGTCGATTCAGGATCCCGACAATGAGCAGTTCTTC.

The sample holds a few counts of this clone. V gene TRBV4-1 combines with J gene TRBJ1-1; the D gene is possibly TRBD1 (6 bases). The germline V gene encodes CDR1 MGHRA and CDR2 YSYEKL. Trimming took 0 bases from V and 3 from J, leaving 17 bases between them. This CDR3 spans 17 amino acids. CDR3 in DNA: TGCGCCAGCAGCCAAGAGCGGGGGGCGTTAACAGACACTGAAGCTTTCTTT. It is translated as CASSQERGALTDTEAFF.

This rearrangement joins TRBV15 to TRBJ1-3; TRBD1 agrees at 9 bases. The CDR3 sequence is 17 residues long. V lost 5 bases and J lost 0; bases outside the gene matches: 8. CDR1 LNHNV and CDR2 YYDKDF come from the germline V gene (reference sequence). The DNA for the CDR3 is TGTGCCACCAGCGGGGACAGGGCCCTTTTCTCTGGAAACACCATATATTTT. Amino acids: CATSGDRALFSGNTIYF. Combining the CDR3 with reference TRBV15 and TRBJ1-3 gives the whole variable domain DAMVIQNPRYQVTQFGKPVTLSCSQTLNHNVMYWYQQKSSQAPKLLFHYYDKDFNNEADTPDNFQSRRPNTSFCFLDIRSPGLGDTAMYLCATSGDRALFSGNTIYFGEGSWLTVV.

J is TRBJ1-4 and V is TRBV2, with D perhaps matching TRBD1 (5 bases). Germline CDR1 reads SNHLY; CDR2 reads FYNNEI. The CDR3 totals 17 residues. Trimming removed 8 bases from V and 0 bases from J, with 19 bases in between. The CDR3 DNA reads TGTGCCAGCGGCCGGGGGGGAGAACTTGCAACTAATGAAAAACTGTTTTTT. Its translation: CASGRGGELATNEKLFF. Based on the CDR3 plus reference TRBV2 and TRBJ1-4, the full variable domain is EPEVTQTPSHQVTQMGQEVILRCVPISNHLYFYWYRQILGQKVEFLVSFYNNEISEKSEIFDDQFSVERPDGSNFTLKIRSTKLEDSAMYFCASGRGGELATNEKLFFGSGTQLSVL.

The chain recombines TRBV6-5 with TRBJ2-7; 7 bases are shared with TRBD1. This CDR3 is built from 15 residues. The V gene's germline CDR1 is MNHEY and CDR2 SVGAGI. With 1 base clipped from V and 2 bases from J, the junction kept 5 bases outside the gene matches. This CDR3 reads CASSYLGDSAYEQYF. The CDR3 DNA reads TGTGCCAGCAGTTACTTAGGGGACAGTGCCTACGAGCAGTACTTC.

The V and J genes are TRBV11-3 and TRBJ1-1, with a weak D call TRBD1 (5 bases). The V gene lost 5 bases and the J gene lost 6 bases, with 13 bases spanning the gap. The CDR3 runs to 13 residues. The germline V gene has CDR1 SGHNT and CDR2 YENEEA. CDR3 in DNA: TGTGCCAGCAGCCTTAGTACGGGGGCTGAAGCTTTCTTT. This encodes CASSLSTGAEAFF. The full variable domain, with the rest looked up from reference TRBV11-3 and TRBJ1-1, is EAGVVQSPRYKIIEKKQPVAFWCNPISGHNTLYWYLQNLGQGPELLIRYENEEAVDDSQLPKDRFSAERLKGVDSTLKIQPAELGDSAVYLCASSLSTGAEAFFGQGTRLTVV.

The rearrangement joins TRBV18 to TRBJ2-7; 13 bases map to TRBD2. This CDR3 spans 17 amino acids. Losses at the gene ends were 0 bases for V and 8 bases for J; bases not matched to a gene: 10. CDR1 and CDR2 from the germline V gene are KGHSH and LQKENI. The CDR3 sequence: CASSPPQGTSGAVQQYF. Written as DNA, the CDR3 is TGTGCCAGCTCACCACCCCAGGGGACTAGCGGGGCTGTCCAGCAGTACTTC.

The rearrangement links TRBV7-9 to TRBJ1-3; 7 positions match TRBD1. Germline CDR1 is SEHNR and CDR2 is FQNEAQ (reference sequence). The CDR3 spans 15 residues. V dropped 1 base and J dropped 2; count of bases not matched to a gene: 2. CDR3 region: CASSLEQGAGNTIYF. CDR3 DNA: TGTGCCAGCAGCTTAGAGCAGGGGGCTGGAAACACCATATATTTT.

This clone has just one count. This chain uses TRBV11-2 with TRBJ2-7, with 15 bases that match TRBD2. The V gene's germline CDR1 is SGHAT and CDR2 FQNNGV. With 4 bases clipped from V and 3 bases from J, the junction kept 7 bases outside the gene matches. The CDR3 covers 17 residues. The chain's CDR3 is CASSSDLGLAGGYEQYF. As DNA, the CDR3 is TGTGCCAGCAGCTCAGATCTGGGACTAGCGGGGGGCTACGAGCAGTACTTC. Full variable domain (rest looked up from reference TRBV11-2 and TRBJ2-7): EAGVAQSPRYKIIEKRQSVAFWCNPISGHATLYWYQQILGQGPKLLIQFQNNGVVDDSQLPKDRFSAERLKGVDSTLKIQPAKLEDSAVYLCASSSDLGLAGGYEQYFGPGTRLTVT.

This clone has just one count. The chain is built from TRBV10-3 and TRBJ1-1, with D maybe TRBD1 (6 bases). CDR3 size: 16 residues. Germline V gene lookup returns CDR1 ENHRY and CDR2 SYGVKD. V lost 7 bases to trimming and J lost 0 bases, with 18 bases between them. CDR3 protein: CAITKGARQVNTEAFF. CDR3 nucleotides: TGTGCCATCACAAAGGGAGCTCGACAGGTGAACACTGAAGCTTTCTTT.

This chain connects TRBV7-8 to TRBJ2-5; 9 bases fit TRBD2. The CDR3 has 17 amino acids. Germline CDR1 reads SGHVS; CDR2 reads FQNEAQ. Trimming removed 5 bases from V and 2 bases from J; junction bases left unmatched: 12. CDR3 protein: CASSPPEERGAQETQYF. The CDR3 DNA is TGTGCCAGCAGCCCCCCGGAGGAGCGGGGGGCACAAGAGACCCAGTACTTC.